Listed here are 20 T cell receptor beta chains from one sample, sequenced in a study of blood T cells in healthy people across ages. Then a second PCR, running about 6 to 12 cycles, was carried out with a sample-barcoded 5' primer and a J-beta primer mix. TCRdb passed the 5' RACE reads through MiXCR, listing each CDR3 protein once. Found here are 800,000 to 900,000 distinct CDR3 sequences, around 62% of them singletons; the top ten hold about a quarter. The sequencing sample was made of blood. These receptors were collected from a man aged 25-40 years in good health.

The V and J genes are TRBV5-6 and TRBJ1-5; 8 bases are a match to TRBD1. Trimming at V came to 4 bases and at J to 0 bases, leaving 9 bases not matched to a gene. The CDR3 spans 17 residues. Per germline, CDR1 SGHDT and CDR2 YYEEEE. DNA for the CDR3: TGTGCCAGCAGCCCGACAGGGGTGGGGTTTAGCAATCAGCCCCAGCATTTT. Amino acids: CASSPTGVGFSNQPQHF. Full variable domain (outside the CDR3, taken from reference TRBV5-6 and TRBJ1-5): DAGVTQSPTHLIKTRGQQVTLRCSPKSGHDTVSWYQQALGQGPQFIFQYYEEEERQRGNFPDRFSGHQFPNYSSELNVNALLLGDSALYLCASSPTGVGFSNQPQHFGDGTRLSIL.

This chain connects TRBV7-2 to TRBJ1-1; D call uncertain. Germline CDR1 reads SGHTA; CDR2 reads FQGNSA. V shed 5 bases and J shed 3 bases, with 10 bases lying between them. The CDR3 spans 13 residues. CDR3 sequence: CASSPQSYTEAFF. CDR3 sequence (DNA): TGTGCCAGCAGCCCTCAATCTTACACTGAAGCTTTCTTT.

This clonotype was detected only a few times. The rearrangement links TRBV27 to TRBJ2-7; maybe TRBD2 (5 bases). Germline V lookup: CDR1 MNHEY, CDR2 SMNVEV (reference sequence). The ends were cut back, 0 bases at V and 7 bases at J, with 10 bases in the middle. CDR3 length: 13 residues. The CDR3 DNA is TGTGCCAGCAGTTTATCCCGTTCGGGGGAGCAGTACTTC. Translated: CASSLSRSGEQYF.

The chain recombines TRBV28 with TRBJ2-1; 9 bases fit TRBD2. Germline V gene data show CDR1 as MDHEN and CDR2 as SYDVKM. The ends lost 1 base at V and 2 bases at J; junction bases unmatched: 6. This CDR3 comprises 17 residues. CDR3 bases: TGTGCCAGCAGTTTATTAGGTAGCGGGGGCCCCTACAATGAGCAGTTCTTC. Residues: CASSLLGSGGPYNEQFF.

This clonotype was detected only a few times. The chain employs TRBV7-2 and TRBJ2-3; TRBD1 matches at 10 bases. CDR3 size: 15 residues. J lost 4 bases, V lost 4 bases, and 5 bases had no gene match. CDR1 is SGHTA, CDR2 FQGNSA, per germline. CDR3 residues: CASSSRQGAADTQYF. The CDR3 DNA reads TGTGCCAGCAGCTCCCGACAGGGGGCTGCAGATACGCAGTATTTT. Full variable domain (missing parts from reference TRBV7-2 and TRBJ2-3): GAGVSQSPSNKVTEKGKDVELRCDPISGHTALYWYRQSLGQGLEFLIYFQGNSAPDKSGLPSDRFSAERTGGSVSTLTIQRTQQEDSAVYLCASSSRQGAADTQYFGPGTRLTVL.

Here the CDR3 reads CASSRVGLEQFF. The CDR3 coding sequence is TGTGCCAGCAGTCGAGTCGGACTAGAGCAGTTCTTC. The rearrangement uses TRBV12-3 or TRBV12-4 and TRBJ2-1; maybe TRBD2 (6 bases). CDR3 length equals 12 residues. V lost 5 bases and J 10 bases, leaving 12 bases between the germline ends.

V and J are TRBV7-2 and TRBJ2-3, with 10 bases identical to TRBD2. Germline CDR1 and CDR2: SGHTA and FQGNSA. V dropped 4 bases and J dropped 4; count of bases not matched to a gene: 5. The CDR3 spans 15 residues. The CDR3 region has the DNA TGTGCCAGCAGCTCAAGCGGGGGGGCCGCAGATACGCAGTATTTT. The encoded protein is CASSSSGGAADTQYF. The full variable domain, its missing parts supplied by reference TRBV7-2 and TRBJ2-3, is GAGVSQSPSNKVTEKGKDVELRCDPISGHTALYWYRQSLGQGLEFLIYFQGNSAPDKSGLPSDRFSAERTGGSVSTLTIQRTQQEDSAVYLCASSSSGGAADTQYFGPGTRLTVL.

The chain uses TRBV5-1 and TRBJ2-3, with TRBD1 identical over 8 bases. From germline, CDR1 is SGHRS and CDR2 YFSETQ. V was pared by 5 bases and J by 5 bases, with 13 bases of the junction left unmatched. This CDR3 contains 16 residues. The CDR3: CASSSAGTGVGDTQYF. The CDR3 nucleotides are TGCGCCAGCAGTTCAGCCGGGACAGGTGTTGGAGATACGCAGTATTTT.

This clonotype was detected only a few times. This chain connects TRBV12-3 or TRBV12-4 to TRBJ2-1, with D hard to call. The CDR3 sequence is 12 residues long. V was shortened by 3 bases and J by 6 bases, with 6 bases between the two germline ends. This CDR3 is CASSLRRNEQFF. The CDR3 DNA reads as TGTGCCAGCAGTTTGCGACGCAATGAGCAGTTCTTC.

This chain uses TRBV9 with TRBJ2-5, with 8 nucleotides matching TRBD2. Germline lookup yields CDR1 SGDLS and CDR2 YYNGEE. V was pared by 0 bases and J by 5 bases, with 6 bases of the junction left unmatched. The CDR3 has 15 amino acids. The CDR3 loop reads CASSVAAGGLETQYF. Here the CDR3 DNA reads TGTGCCAGCAGCGTAGCTGCGGGAGGATTGGAGACCCAGTACTTC.

This rearrangement joins TRBV7-6 to TRBJ2-1; 7 bases map to TRBD2. V lost 5 bases to trimming and J lost 3 bases; unmatched junction nucleotides: 7. Germline V gene data show CDR1 as SGHVS and CDR2 as FNYEAQ. The CDR3 is 15 amino acids. Here the CDR3 reads CASSGGLLFYNEQFF. CDR3 in DNA: TGTGCCAGCAGCGGGGGACTACTCTTCTACAATGAGCAGTTCTTC.

V is TRBV20-1 and J is TRBJ2-5; 7 bases line up with TRBD1. Germline trimming cut 6 bases from V and 11 bases from J; bases unmatched to any gene: 18. The V gene's germline CDR1 is DFQATT and CDR2 SNEGSKA (reference sequence). The CDR3 contains 14 residues. CDR3 nucleotide sequence: TGCAGTGCCTCGACCAGGGGGTATCACAATGAGCAGTACTTC. Its translation is CSASTRGYHNEQYF.

This clonotype was recorded once. The J gene is TRBJ2-1, the V gene TRBV25-1, with 10 bases lining up with TRBD2. This CDR3 is 16 amino acids long. The germline gives CDR1 MGHDK, CDR2 SYGVNS. Losses at the gene ends were 2 bases for V and 7 bases for J; bases not matched to a gene: 8. The CDR3 nucleotides are TGTGCCAGCAGTGAAGGAGGACTAGCGGTAAGAAATGAGCAGTTCTTC. It specifies CASSEGGLAVRNEQFF.

This chain links TRBV12-3 or TRBV12-4 with TRBJ1-1; D is possibly TRBD1 (5 bases). The germline V and J ends were trimmed by 5 bases and 8 bases, with 9 bases remaining between them. CDR3 size: 11 residues. Here the CDR3 reads CASSAGTEAFF. The CDR3 region has the DNA TGTGCCAGCAGTGCCGGGACGGAAGCTTTCTTT.

The CDR3 DNA reads as TGTGCCAGCAGTTATCGTGGGTTAGTCTCCTACAATGAGCAGTTCTTC. The encoded protein is CASSYRGLVSYNEQFF. The V call is TRBV27, the J call TRBJ2-1; D unclear. CDR3 length: 16 residues. Trimming pared 4 bases from V and 0 bases from J, leaving 13 bases between. CDR1 and CDR2 (germline): MNHEY, SMNVEV (reference sequence).

V and J are TRBV6-6 and TRBJ1-4; TRBD1 is a possible D gene (6 bases). This CDR3 is 15 amino acids long. Trimming took 0 bases from V and 6 from J, leaving 11 bases between them. Germline V gene sequence: CDR1 MNHNY, CDR2 SVGAGI (reference sequence). This chain's CDR3 is CASSYSRRGDEKLFF. The CDR3, as DNA: TGTGCCAGCAGTTACTCGAGAAGGGGGGATGAAAAACTGTTTTTT.

The rearrangement links TRBV7-7 to TRBJ2-1; 11 bases line up with TRBD2. This CDR3 spans 15 amino acids. The V and J ends lost 5 bases and 5 bases, in that order; junction bases with no gene match: 5. The germline V gene has CDR1 SSHAT and CDR2 FNYEAQ (reference sequence). CDR3 residues: CASSALAGGDNEQFF. The CDR3 nucleotides are TGTGCCAGCAGCGCTTTAGCGGGGGGGGACAATGAGCAGTTCTTC. Looking up the rest from reference TRBV7-7 and TRBJ2-1 gives the full variable domain: GAGVSQSPRYKVTKRGQDVTLRCDPISSHATLYWYQQALGQGPEFLTYFNYEAQPDKSGLPSDRFSAERPEGSISTLTIQRTEQRDSAMYRCASSALAGGDNEQFFGPGTRLTVL.

This sequence joins TRBV7-2 and TRBJ2-4, with TRBD2 as a possible D gene (7 bases). Deletions cut 5 bases from V and 9 bases from J, with 14 bases between. Germline V gene lookup returns CDR1 SGHTA and CDR2 FQGNSA. The CDR3 runs 13 residues. For the CDR3, the DNA is TGTGCCAGCAGCCCCCGCGGGGGCGGCATTCAGTACTTC. Protein sequence: CASSPRGGGIQYF.

This sequence joins TRBV29-1 and TRBJ2-1; 9 bases align to TRBD1. The CDR3 is made up of 17 amino acids. J gave up 0 bases and V 1 base, and 7 bases lay outside the gene matches. CDR1 and CDR2 from the germline V gene are SQVTM and ANQGSEA. CDR3 sequence reads: CSVEGATGGSSYNEQFF. CDR3 sequence (DNA): TGCAGCGTTGAAGGAGCGACAGGGGGAAGCTCCTACAATGAGCAGTTCTTC.

In its sample, this clonotype was seen a few times. The chain is built from TRBV4-1 and TRBJ2-6, with D tentatively TRBD1 or TRBD2 (5 bases each). Trimming shortened V by 1 base and J by 1 base, and 11 bases separated the two germline ends. The CDR3 extends over 17 amino acids. CDR1 is MGHRA and CDR2 is YSYEKL in the germline V gene. CDR3 protein: CASSQAGLSSGANVLTF. CDR3 bases: TGCGCCAGCAGCCAAGCGGGGCTATCATCTGGGGCCAACGTCCTGACTTTC.